This TCR beta chain came from a study of T cell repertoires in cytomegalovirus infection. Study in general: Recently identified HLA-C-restricted CMV epitopes were used, and well-studied HLA-B-restricted CMV epitopes were used as well. Both CMV infection and a matching HLA type were indicated by public TCR beta signatures. Study-level points and caveats: CMV carriers with the relevant HLA were identified by cumulative public TCR beta family frequency. Across the ex vivo response, the dominant clonotypes were HLA-C-restricted CMV-specific TCR beta clonotypes.

TCRdb recomputed calls from the reads with MiXCR, one row per CDR3 protein. The data show 750,000 to 950,000 distinct CDR3 sequences, roughly 28% seen once. Points on this clonotype: What it recognizes is unknown.

Germline V gives CDR1 WSHSY, CDR2 SAAADI. The CDR3 is 14 amino acids. The V gene end was trimmed by 6 bases and the J gene end by 2 bases; junction bases not matched to a gene: 4. This chain uses TRBV10-2 with TRBJ2-7, with 10 bases that match TRBD1. The sample in question was cultured CD8+ T cells from PBMCs, obtained from culture after CMV antigen stimulation. The sequence came from a human donor in good health (CMV status not recorded). Some clones in this sample may be carry-over from other donors' samples. CDR3 sequence reads: CASRMTGGTYEQYF. The CDR3 DNA follows: TGCGCCAGCAGGATGACAGGGGGCACCTACGAGCAGTACTTC.